A single sample gave rise to the 3 T cell receptor beta chains below, sequenced in a study of CD8+ T cells in alopecia areata. Cells that came from pooled cutaneous lymph nodes were sorted using CD4, CD8alpha, NKG2D, NKG2ACE and other markers. It was cDNA, reverse transcribed from extracted RNA, that served as the sequencing template. The protocol was immunoSEQ multiplex PCR, while the TCRdb copy is restricted to in-frame clones and leaves out a portion. The sample presents 200,000 to 300,000 clones, none singletons. The sequencing sample was made of CD4+ T cells sorted from a lymph node. These receptors were collected from a C3H/HeJ mouse with alopecia areata. These mice share the MHC haplotype H2-k.

On this clone itself: The germline and genes are mouse ones. Coverage ceases 4 residues before the CDR3 finishes, and the germline J gene fills in the end. The chain joins TRBV1 to TRBJ1-1; D is ambiguous. Deletions cut 2 bases from V and 1 base from J, with 5 bases between. This CDR3 has 13 amino acids. The germline gives CDR1 NSQYPW, CDR2 LRSPGD (reference sequence). The sequenced CDR3 bases are TGCACCTGCAGTGCACAACAAAACACA. Translated, it gives CTCSAQQNT. The complete CDR3 sequence is CTCSAQQNTEVFF.

This clone was seen a handful of times. Genes here carry mouse names. The read halts 4 residues ahead of the CDR3 end, with the missing end drawn from the germline J gene. This chain joins TRBV13-3 and TRBJ1-2; the D gene is possibly TRBD1 (6 bases). Germline-derived CDR1 and CDR2 are NNHDY and SYVADS. CDR3 length equals 14 residues. The sequenced CDR3 bases are TGTGCCAGCAGTGAAGAAGGGGGGCGGTCC. Translating it yields CASSEEGGRS. The entire CDR3 is CASSEEGGRSDYTF.

In this sample, this clone turned up a few times. Gene names are mouse gene names. The read stops 4 residues short of the end of the CDR3; the missing end is completed from the germline J gene. This chain uses TRBV1 with TRBJ2-2; 10 bases agree with TRBD2. The CDR3 spans 16 residues. Germline V gene data show CDR1 as NSQYPW and CDR2 as LRSPGD (reference sequence). The J segment lost 0 bases and the V segment lost 5 bases, leaving 3 bases of the junction unmatched. The CDR3 sequence: CTCSPDWGANTGQLYF. CDR3 DNA (partial): TGCACCTGCAGTCCTGACTGGGGGGCAAACACCGGG.